These 18 T cell receptor beta chains were all obtained from the same sample, sequenced in a study of cytomegalovirus exposure and HLA in healthy donors. Primers for the PCR totalled 60 Vbeta and 13 Jbeta. Libraries were prepared by immunoSEQ multiplex PCR; TCRdb keeps only in-frame clonotypes and omits some of them. The sample carries approximately 96,000 clones, over 65% recorded once. Specimen: PBMCs. These receptors came from a male donor in good health and CMV-seronegative.

The CDR3 reads CASGPTPGQGTTNTEAFF. The DNA for the CDR3 is TGTGCTAGTGGTCCTACCCCGGGACAGGGGACTACGAACACTGAAGCTTTCTTT. The rearrangement links TRBV12-5 to TRBJ1-1; the match to TRBD1 covers 10 bases. The trim removed 5 bases at V and 1 base at J, leaving 13 bases unmatched. The CDR3 has 18 residues. From germline, CDR1 is LGHNT and CDR2 FRNRAP.

J is TRBJ2-3 and V is TRBV6-5; 7 bases are a match to TRBD2. The germline V gene has CDR1 MNHEY and CDR2 SVGAGI. J gave up 3 bases and V 2 bases, and 5 bases lay outside the gene matches. This CDR3 spans 15 amino acids. The CDR3 sequence is CASSYGGVGTDTQYF. Here the CDR3 DNA reads TGTGCCAGCAGTTACGGGGGGGTGGGAACAGATACGCAGTATTTT.

The genes are TRBV4-1 and TRBJ1-5; 7 nucleotides line up with TRBD1. CDR1 MGHRA and CDR2 YSYEKL come from the germline V gene. V gave up 3 bases and J gave up 4 bases; unmatched junction bases: 12. The CDR3 length is 17 residues. The CDR3 nucleotides are TGCGCCAGCAGCCAGCCCAGGGGGTTTTTACCAAATCAGCCCCAGCATTTT. Amino acid sequence: CASSQPRGFLPNQPQHF.

Only a few counts were recorded for this clone. The chain uses TRBV5-1 and TRBJ2-1; TRBD2 agrees at 11 bases. Germline CDR1 is SGHRS and CDR2 is YFSETQ. With 4 bases clipped from V and 4 bases from J, the junction kept 4 bases outside the gene matches. The CDR3 spans 15 residues. CDR3 in amino acids: CASSLVAGGYNEQFF. The DNA for the CDR3 is TGCGCCAGCAGCCTTGTAGCGGGAGGGTACAATGAGCAGTTCTTC.

This chain joins TRBV28 and TRBJ2-2, with TRBD1 matching 9 bases. The CDR3 is 17 amino acids. Germline loops: CDR1 MDHEN, CDR2 SYDVKM. The trim removed 6 bases at V and 4 bases at J, leaving 12 bases unmatched. The CDR3 is CASRKGTGSLGTGELFF. In nucleotides, the CDR3 is TGTGCCAGCAGGAAAGGGACAGGGTCCTTGGGCACCGGGGAGCTGTTTTTT.

The chain carries TRBV11-2 and TRBJ2-1; D is uncertain. Looked up from germline, CDR1 is SGHAT and CDR2 is FQNNGV. This CDR3 region has 13 residues. Trimming removed 4 bases at V and 8 bases at J, with 12 bases between. The CDR3 region is CASSSVASHEQFF. DNA for the CDR3: TGTGCCAGCAGCTCCGTAGCCTCTCATGAGCAGTTCTTC.

This clone was seen more than once but under ten times. The chain has TRBV25-1 and TRBJ2-2; tentative D call: TRBD2 (5 bases). Germline-derived CDR1 and CDR2 are MGHDK and SYGVNS. This CDR3 spans 14 amino acids. V gave up 5 bases and J gave up 1 base, with 8 bases separating them. CDR3 nucleotides: TGTGCCAGCAGTAATGCGGGGAACACCGGGGAGCTGTTTTTT. The encoded protein is CASSNAGNTGELFF.

CDR3 in DNA: TGTGCCAGCAGCTTGGGGATCGGGACAGTGGAAGAGACCCAGTACTTC. Translating gives CASSLGIGTVEETQYF. V and J are TRBV11-3 and TRBJ2-5, with 7 positions matching TRBD1. The J segment lost 3 bases and the V segment lost 3 bases, leaving 10 bases of the junction unmatched. The CDR3 contains 16 residues. Germline CDR1 is SGHNT and CDR2 is YENEEA.

V usage is TRBV14 and J usage is TRBJ1-4; D is ambiguous. V was pared by 4 bases and J by 8 bases, with 11 bases between. In germline, CDR1 is SGHDN, CDR2 FVKESK. The CDR3 has 13 residues. CDR3 DNA: TGTGCCAGCAGCCGCAGGATCACGGAAAAACTGTTTTTT. This encodes CASSRRITEKLFF.

J is TRBJ2-1 and V is TRBV6-6; 9 nucleotides match TRBD2. Trimming took 5 bases from V and 5 from J; bases not matched to a gene: 4. In germline, CDR1 is MNHNY, CDR2 SVGAGI (reference sequence). CDR3 length: 14 residues. In DNA, the CDR3 is TGTGCCAGCAGTACAAGGACTAGCGACAATGAGCAGTTCTTC. This codes for CASSTRTSDNEQFF.

The chain joins TRBV29-1 to TRBJ2-7; 10 bases are a match to TRBD1. Losses at the gene ends were 7 bases for V and 7 bases for J; bases not matched to a gene: 7. Germline V gives CDR1 SQVTM, CDR2 ANQGSEA. The CDR3 runs to 12 residues. CDR3 protein: CSGRQGAGEQYF. The CDR3 DNA sequence: TGCAGCGGAAGACAGGGGGCAGGGGAGCAGTACTTC.

The genes are TRBV5-4 and TRBJ2-7; 7 nucleotides align to TRBD1. V dropped 1 base and J dropped 5; count of bases not matched to a gene: 3. The CDR3 is 13 amino acids. Germline assignment: CDR1 SGHNT and CDR2 YYREEE (reference sequence). The CDR3 here is CASSLSGTDEQYF. In DNA, the CDR3 is TGTGCCAGCAGCTTGTCGGGGACAGACGAGCAGTACTTC.

This rearrangement joins TRBV7-3 to TRBJ2-7, with D hard to call. This CDR3 has 16 residues. Germline assignment: CDR1 SGHTA and CDR2 FQGTGA. With 5 bases removed from V and 0 bases from J, the gap between germline ends came to 17 bases. CDR3 DNA: TGTGCCAGCAGCGTACGATCAGGTATTCACTCCTACGAGCAGTACTTC. It is translated as CASSVRSGIHSYEQYF.

This clone has just a few counts. The chain uses TRBV19 and TRBJ2-6; 10 nucleotides match TRBD1. V lost 8 bases and J lost 8; bases outside the gene matches: 9. CDR1 and CDR2 from the germline V gene are LNHDA and SQIVND (reference sequence). The CDR3 is made up of 15 amino acids. CDR3 amino acids: CASRTGGFESNVLTF. The CDR3 region has the DNA TGTGCCAGTCGGACAGGGGGTTTTGAGTCCAACGTCCTGACTTTC.

The chain links TRBV2 to TRBJ2-5, with D uncertain. CDR1 is SNHLY and CDR2 is FYNNEI in the germline V gene. Trimming shortened V by 7 bases and J by 0 bases, and 9 bases separated the two germline ends. The CDR3 extends over 13 amino acids. In DNA form, the CDR3 reads TGTGCCAGCATTGGCAGGTACCAAGAGACCCAGTACTTC. It encodes CASIGRYQETQYF.

The gene calls are TRBV19 and TRBJ2-2; 8 positions match TRBD2. The CDR3 spans 16 residues. Per germline, CDR1 LNHDA and CDR2 SQIVND (reference sequence). Trimming at V came to 5 bases and at J to 0 bases, leaving 5 bases not matched to a gene. CDR3 sequence reads: CASSYLAGANTGELFF. In DNA, the CDR3 is TGTGCCAGTAGTTATCTAGCGGGTGCGAACACCGGGGAGCTGTTTTTT.

This clone has more than one count but fewer than ten. The V gene is TRBV18, the J gene TRBJ2-1; TRBD2 matches 11 bases. The CDR3 contains 15 residues. The junction had 2 bases not matched to a gene; V was cut back by 3 bases and J by 4 bases. CDR1 is KGHSH, CDR2 LQKENI, per germline. The CDR3 DNA is TGTGCCAGCTCACCGGGACTAGCGGATTACAATGAGCAGTTCTTC. Amino acid sequence: CASSPGLADYNEQFF.

The sample holds one count of this clone. The chain employs TRBV6-5 and TRBJ2-3, with D maybe TRBD2 (6 bases). The CDR3 covers 15 residues. The germline V gene has CDR1 MNHEY and CDR2 SVGAGI. Trimming left V 8 bases short and J 0 bases short, with 15 bases between. DNA for the CDR3: TGTGCCAGCGGCTACCTGGGGGGTAGCACAGATACGCAGTATTTT. Its protein is CASGYLGGSTDTQYF.